The 5 T cell receptor beta chains below all came from one sample that was sequenced in a study of blood T cell repertoires in COVID-19 (dated by TCRdb to about 2020). The library was made by the immunoSEQ multiplex PCR assay. This is the immuneACCESS table as TCRdb keeps it, with only in-frame sequences that have V and J called. A part of the clones is gone; compared with another copy, unresolved V genes explain less than half, and the rest is unexplained. This sample holds under 140,000 clones; 75% to 80% were observed only once. The ten top clones hold about a sixth of the sample. Sequenced: peripheral blood. These receptors all come from a woman of 80 years or more with active or convalescent COVID-19.

The chain links TRBV7-2 to TRBJ2-5, with unresolved D. The CDR3 is 13 amino acids. The germline V and J ends were trimmed by 2 bases and 5 bases, with 9 bases remaining between them. Germline-derived CDR1 and CDR2 are SGHTA and FQGNSA. The CDR3 region is CASSLRYRETQYF. The CDR3 DNA reads as TGTGCCAGCAGCTTACGCTATCGGGAGACCCAGTACTTC. Together with reference TRBV7-2 and TRBJ2-5, the CDR3 gives the full variable domain: GAGVSQSPSNKVTEKGKDVELRCDPISGHTALYWYRQSLGQGLEFLIYFQGNSAPDKSGLPSDRFSAERTGGSVSTLTIQRTQQEDSAVYLCASSLRYRETQYFGPGTRLLVL.

This rearrangement joins TRBV4-2 to TRBJ2-1; 11 bases are a match to TRBD2. The germline V gene has CDR1 LGHNA and CDR2 YNFKEQ. This CDR3 is built from 16 residues. V gave up 3 bases and J gave up 8 bases; unmatched junction bases: 9. The CDR3 is CASSHALAGGADEQFF. The CDR3 DNA reads TGTGCCAGCAGCCACGCTCTAGCGGGAGGTGCGGATGAGCAGTTCTTC.

The chain uses TRBV5-1 and TRBJ2-3; D gene uncertain. Germline V gene sequence: CDR1 SGHRS, CDR2 YFSETQ. V was trimmed by 6 bases and J by 1 base, leaving 15 bases between them. The CDR3 totals 15 residues. The CDR3 loop is CASMRLSAGTDTQYF. In DNA form, the CDR3 reads TGCGCCAGCATGCGGCTGTCGGCAGGCACAGATACGCAGTATTTT.

The chain employs TRBV5-1 and TRBJ2-3; maybe TRBD2 (6 bases). The CDR3 runs 14 residues. Trimming cost V 3 bases and J 0 bases, with 8 bases left between them. The V gene's germline CDR1 is SGHRS and CDR2 YFSETQ. This CDR3 is CASSWGTSTDTQYF. The CDR3 DNA follows: TGCGCCAGCAGCTGGGGGACTAGCACAGATACGCAGTATTTT.

This chain links TRBV7-3 with TRBJ1-1; D is ambiguous. The V end lost 5 bases, the J end lost 2 bases, and 6 bases lay between the germline ends. CDR3 size: 12 residues. Per the germline V gene, CDR1 is SGHTA and CDR2 is FQGTGA. CDR3 amino acids: CASSLSNTEAFF. The CDR3 nucleotides are TGTGCCAGCAGCCTGAGTAACACTGAAGCTTTCTTT.